This TCR beta chain was retrieved from a study of blood T cell repertoires in COVID-19. Overall study context: Sites in the United States, Italy and Spain provided acute and convalescent COVID-19 samples.

With V trimmed by 6 bases and J by 4 bases, 3 bases remained unmatched. Germline V gene sequence: CDR1 LNHNV, CDR2 YYDKDF (reference sequence). This CDR3 comprises 13 residues. Cohort 3 recovery required two negative PCRs, clearance, or symptom resolution. In the authors' workflow: Estimation of nucleated cell counts was performed using reference gene primer amplification. Libraries were prepared by immunoSEQ multiplex PCR; TCRdb keeps only in-frame clonotypes and omits some of them. V and J calls and clone size follow that table, whereas D and trimming were derived from the DNA. The data contain a few hundred thousand clones, about 86% of them singletons.

This TCR derives from a woman aged 45-65 years who had recovered from COVID-19. Material for sequencing was PBMCs or T cells enriched from blood (not recorded which). The chain joins TRBV15 to TRBJ2-1; TRBD1 matches 7 bases. CDR3 region: CATSGDRYNEQFF. The CDR3 DNA reads as TGTGCCACCAGTGGGGACAGATACAATGAGCAGTTCTTC.